This TCR beta chain originates from a study of T cells in Graves' hyperthyroidism and ophthalmopathy. Study summary: Once the initial diagnosis was made, peripheral blood was obtained before any treatment.

Stable Graves' hyperthyroidism meant no ophthalmopathy progression within 18 months. Used for diagnoses were clinical symptoms, serum thyroxine and TRAb, thyroid ultrasound and orbital computed tomography. Fresh peripheral blood, 10 ml, yielded the PBMCs. This clonotype was observed at least ten times. TCR beta CDR3 regions were amplified from RNA. TCR CDR3 regions were first amplified by RT-PCR with HTBI primers. TCRdb independently ran MiXCR on the multiplex PCR reads; one entry per CDR3 protein. The repertoire has over 200,000 distinct CDR3 sequences, 15% to 20% of them found once; the top ten carry 50%. In germline, CDR1 is SGHAT, CDR2 FQNNGV. The CDR3 extends over 15 amino acids. The germline V and J ends were trimmed by 7 bases and 4 bases, with 18 bases remaining between them.

The clonotype originates from a man aged 45 to 65 with Graves' hyperthyroidism. This sequence joins TRBV11-2 and TRBJ2-3, with D unresolved. What was sequenced was blood. The CDR3 coding sequence is TGTGCCAGCACCCTACAAAGGGCGAGCGCAGATACGCAGTATTTT. Encoded protein: CASTLQRASADTQYF.